The source of this T cell receptor (beta chain) is a study of T cell responses to AZD1222 COVID-19 vaccine. Broader study findings: Along spike, vaccine-associated CD4 TCRs were found throughout, with dominance at 160-218 and 743-854.

Method: immunoSEQ multiplex PCR; TCRdb's copy keeps in-frame clones and lacks some. The top ten clones hold roughly 8% of a sample with tens of thousands of clones, more than 85% of them seen once. The CDR3 spans 20 residues. CDR1 is SGHRS, CDR2 YFSETQ, per germline. V lost 0 bases and J lost 5; bases outside the gene matches: 16. Comments on this clone: Its antigen is undetermined.

The chain links TRBV5-1 to TRBJ2-7, with 14 bases matching TRBD2. The sample was peripheral blood, taken 28 days after the second AZD1222 dose. The clonotype comes from an adult who received the AZD1222 COVID-19 vaccine. In DNA, the CDR3 is TGCGCCAGCAGCTTGGGCGAGGGACTAGCGGGAGCTGCCAAATACGACGAGCAGTACTTC. Protein: CASSLGEGLAGAAKYDEQYF.